This TCR beta chain appears in the sequencing data of a study of cytomegalovirus exposure and HLA in healthy donors. Across the whole study: T cells numbering around 180 million yielded 117 million unique TCR beta sequences in an earlier analysis. Within the Caucasian-associated ancestry cluster were under 85% of the roughly 400 genotyped donors.

Comments on this clone: Antigen unknown.

The PCR contained 60 Vbeta and 13 Jbeta primers. TCRdb's table, derived via immunoSEQ multiplex PCR, lists solely in-frame clones and lacks some. This table holds around 150,000 clones, about three fifths found once. The study, taken as a whole, reports: Across HLA loci, a later analysis found differing TCR association rates, with DRB1 most and HLA-C fewest. When a later analysis compared HLA-associated TCR beta chains with equally common others, the HLA-associated chains turned out to be more clonally expanded and to have lower generation probabilities.

Material for sequencing was PBMCs. This clonotype was obtained from an older woman in good health and CMV-seropositive.

The CDR3 region is CASSSTGTEAFF. Written as DNA, the CDR3 is TGTGCCAGCAGCTCCACAGGAACTGAAGCTTTCTTT. The V and J genes are TRBV7-2 and TRBJ1-1, with D perhaps matching TRBD1 (5 bases). CDR1 is SGHTA and CDR2 is FQGNSA in the germline V gene. The CDR3 consists of 12 residues. Deletions cut 4 bases from V and 5 bases from J, with 8 bases between.